The clone carrying this T cell receptor beta chain has just one count. These data are taken from a study of technical replicates of blood from several donors. TCRdb keeps only in-frame clones here, not all; method: immunoSEQ multiplex PCR. Among roughly 79,000 clones listed, 90% to 95% were seen once. Germline CDR1 MNHNS, CDR2 SASEGT. Unmatched junction bases numbered 8, after V lost 4 bases and J lost 1 base. The CDR3 runs 16 residues. The chain has TRBV6-1 and TRBJ1-1; 8 nucleotides align to TRBD1. Sequencing was done on a sample of T cells isolated from PBMCs. The clonotype was recovered from a human donor in good health. The chain's CDR3 is CASSVGTGGRNTEAFF. In nucleotides, the CDR3 is TGTGCCAGCAGTGTCGGGACAGGAGGCAGGAACACTGAAGCTTTCTTT.